The 17 T cell receptor beta chains given below trace back to one sample, sequenced in a study of T cell repertoires in cytomegalovirus infection. What these receptors recognize is not known. TCRdb redid the calling of the reads with MiXCR, one entry per CDR3 protein. The sample lists roughly 120,000 distinct CDR3 sequences; about 32% were seen once. The starting material was CD8+ T cells from cultured PBMCs, obtained from culture after CMV antigen stimulation. The receptors stem from a human donor in good health (CMV status not recorded). Some clones in this sample may be carry-over from other donors' samples.

This clonotype was detected a few times. The chain links TRBV28 to TRBJ2-7, with 10 bases lining up with TRBD2. There are 15 residues in the CDR3. The trim removed 9 bases at V and 2 bases at J, leaving 10 bases unmatched. Germline CDR1 MDHEN, CDR2 SYDVKM. The CDR3 DNA reads as TGTGCCAGTCGGATTAGCGGGGGGCCGACCTACGAGCAGTACTTC. Protein sequence: CASRISGGPTYEQYF.

This clonotype was counted between two and nine times. The genes are TRBV12-5 and TRBJ1-5; D might be TRBD1 (5 bases). This CDR3 contains 16 residues. V gave up 5 bases and J gave up 6 bases, with 20 bases separating them. Looked up from germline, CDR1 is LGHNT and CDR2 is FRNRAP. CDR3: CASGPPDDSLGQPQHF. CDR3 DNA: TGTGCTAGTGGTCCCCCCGACGACAGTCTTGGTCAGCCCCAGCATTTT.

V and J are TRBV7-3 and TRBJ2-1; possible D gene TRBD2, 6 bases. The CDR3 covers 17 residues. Germline assignment: CDR1 SGHTA and CDR2 FQGTGA. Trimming took 2 bases from V and 7 from J, leaving 21 bases between them. In DNA, the CDR3 is TGTGCCAGCAGCTTACTTTCTCCGGGGGAATGGGAGAATGAGCAGTTCTTC. Its translation is CASSLLSPGEWENEQFF.

In the case of this clonotype: At one end, the junction sequence differs from germline, possibly due to a read error. The chain has TRBV6-2 or TRBV6-3 and TRBJ2-5; tentatively, D is TRBD1 or TRBD2 (6 bases each). The CDR3 loop spans 14 amino acids. From germline, CDR1 is MNHEY and CDR2 SVGEGT. CDR3 bases: TGTGCCAGCAGTCGGAGGGGGGTACAAGTGACCCAGTACTTC. Its protein is CASSRRGVQVTQYF.

This chain joins TRBV6-6 and TRBJ1-5; TRBD1 matches 8 bases. The V gene end was trimmed by 6 bases and the J gene end by 7 bases; junction bases not matched to a gene: 8. The length of the CDR3 is 14 residues. CDR1 is MNHNY and CDR2 is SVGAGI in the germline V gene (reference sequence). In nucleotides, the CDR3 is TGTGCCAGCAGCCTCAGGGGGCTCTGGCAGCCCCAGCATTTT. It translates to CASSLRGLWQPQHF.

This clonotype came up many times. V and J are TRBV11-2 and TRBJ2-1; 8 positions agree with TRBD2. The V segment lost 5 bases and the J segment 5 bases; nucleotides outside the gene matches: 11. The CDR3 totals 16 residues. Germline lookup yields CDR1 SGHAT and CDR2 FQNNGV. This CDR3 reads CASSRIPGLGNNEQFF. The CDR3 DNA reads as TGTGCCAGCAGCCGAATCCCGGGACTAGGAAACAATGAGCAGTTCTTC. Looking up the rest from reference TRBV11-2 and TRBJ2-1 gives the full variable domain: EAGVAQSPRYKIIEKRQSVAFWCNPISGHATLYWYQQILGQGPKLLIQFQNNGVVDDSQLPKDRFSAERLKGVDSTLKIQPAKLEDSAVYLCASSRIPGLGNNEQFFGPGTRLTVL.

This clonotype came up many times. The chain combines TRBV7-9 with TRBJ1-2; D might be TRBD1 (5 bases). Trimming pared 5 bases from V and 1 base from J, leaving 11 bases between. The CDR3 covers 14 residues. Germline lookup yields CDR1 SEHNR and CDR2 FQNEAQ (reference sequence). The CDR3, as DNA: TGTGCCAGCAGCCCCTGGGGGGTTAACTATGGCTACACCTTC. As protein: CASSPWGVNYGYTF. Based on the CDR3 plus reference TRBV7-9 and TRBJ1-2, the full variable domain is DTGVSQNPRHKITKRGQNVTFRCDPISEHNRLYWYRQTLGQGPEFLTYFQNEAQLEKSRLLSDRFSAERPKGSFSTLEIQRTEQGDSAMYLCASSPWGVNYGYTFGSGTRLTVV.

This clonotype was counted a few times. The rearrangement uses TRBV6-6 and TRBJ2-4, with 10 positions matching TRBD2. This CDR3 spans 23 amino acids. Per germline, CDR1 MNHNY and CDR2 SVGAGI (reference sequence). J was trimmed by 1 base and V by 2 bases; bases with no gene match: 23. For the CDR3, the DNA is TGTGCCAGCAGTTACCCCGAGCGGGGGGGCGTCTATCAGAATTTGTATGCCAAAAACATTCAGTACTTC. It translates to CASSYPERGGVYQNLYAKNIQYF.

The rearrangement links TRBV7-4 to TRBJ2-7; TRBD1 aligns across 7 bases. Germline loops: CDR1 SGHVT, CDR2 SQSDAQ. The CDR3 is made up of 13 amino acids. The J segment lost 7 bases and the V segment lost 5 bases, leaving 8 bases of the junction unmatched. In DNA form, the CDR3 reads TGTGCCAGCAGCGGACAGGACGTCGGGGAGCAGTACTTC. Protein: CASSGQDVGEQYF.

The rearrangement links TRBV7-9 to TRBJ1-3; tentative D call: TRBD1 (6 bases). V was shortened by 5 bases and J by 2 bases, with 13 bases between the two germline ends. This CDR3 spans 15 amino acids. Germline assignment: CDR1 SEHNR and CDR2 FQNEAQ (reference sequence). The DNA of the CDR3 is TGTGCCAGCAGCGCCAGGGGTAAAACTGGAAACACCATATATTTT. Residues: CASSARGKTGNTIYF.

This chain links TRBV7-9 with TRBJ1-1; 9 nucleotides agree with TRBD1. From germline, CDR1 is SEHNR and CDR2 FQNEAQ (reference sequence). CDR3 size: 16 residues. V was clipped by 4 bases and J by 3 bases; unmatched bases: 9. CDR3 region: CASSSHRGQAYTEAFF. As DNA, the CDR3 is TGTGCCAGCAGCTCACACAGGGGGCAGGCGTACACTGAAGCTTTCTTT.

The CDR3 bases are TGTGCCAGCAGTCGCTCTTATTCGAACACTGAAGCTTTCTTT. Protein sequence: CASSRSYSNTEAFF. The chain recombines TRBV2 with TRBJ1-1; no clear D gene. V was clipped by 5 bases and J by 1 base, with 11 bases between them. Germline V gene lookup returns CDR1 SNHLY and CDR2 FYNNEI. The CDR3 spans 14 residues. Supplemented by reference TRBV2 and TRBJ1-1, the full variable domain reads EPEVTQTPSHQVTQMGQEVILRCVPISNHLYFYWYRQILGQKVEFLVSFYNNEISEKSEIFDDQFSVERPDGSNFTLKIRSTKLEDSAMYFCASSRSYSNTEAFFGQGTRLTVV.

This clonotype showed up many times. The chain uses TRBV7-9 and TRBJ2-1; D is perhaps TRBD1 or TRBD2 (5 bases each). The V end was cut by 4 bases, the J end by 4 bases, with 14 bases between. Germline assignment: CDR1 SEHNR and CDR2 FQNEAQ (reference sequence). This CDR3 comprises 15 residues. This chain's CDR3 is CASSSRDGTYNEQFF. CDR3 DNA: TGTGCCAGCAGCTCCCGGGACGGGACGTACAATGAGCAGTTCTTC.

V is TRBV6-2 or TRBV6-3 and J is TRBJ2-7; D may be TRBD1 or TRBD2 (5 bases each). V was shortened by 5 bases and J by 3 bases, with 17 bases between the two germline ends. CDR1 is MNHEY and CDR2 is SVGEGT in the germline V gene. The CDR3 length is 15 residues. CDR3 in amino acids: CASSRSYRDLYEQYF. The CDR3 DNA reads as TGTGCCAGCAGTCGCTCCTACCGGGACCTCTACGAGCAGTACTTC.

The chain combines TRBV20-1 with TRBJ2-1; 8 bases are a match to TRBD2. V dropped 5 bases and J dropped 0; count of bases not matched to a gene: 3. Germline CDR1 DFQATT, CDR2 SNEGSKA (reference sequence). The CDR3 loop spans 14 amino acids. For the CDR3, the DNA is TGCAGTGCTCGCGGGGGGTTCTCCTACAATGAGCAGTTCTTC. This translates into CSARGGFSYNEQFF.

This rearrangement joins TRBV29-1 to TRBJ2-7, with 7 bases matching TRBD2. The CDR3 is 13 residues long. Germline V gene data show CDR1 as SQVTM and CDR2 as ANQGSEA. After removal of 2 bases from V and 3 bases from J, the junction contained 4 bases not matched to a gene. The CDR3 sequence: CSVEWGGDYEQYF. CDR3 coding DNA: TGCAGCGTTGAATGGGGGGGGGACTACGAGCAGTACTTC.

This clonotype was detected many times. The chain is built from TRBV7-2 and TRBJ2-2; 12 bases align to TRBD1. The CDR3 is made up of 17 amino acids. After removal of 4 bases from V and 6 bases from J, the junction contained 9 bases not matched to a gene. Per germline, CDR1 SGHTA and CDR2 FQGNSA. CDR3 region: CASSSLPGQGAAGELFF. The CDR3 DNA reads as TGTGCCAGCAGCTCTTTACCGGGACAGGGGGCGGCCGGGGAGCTGTTTTTT.